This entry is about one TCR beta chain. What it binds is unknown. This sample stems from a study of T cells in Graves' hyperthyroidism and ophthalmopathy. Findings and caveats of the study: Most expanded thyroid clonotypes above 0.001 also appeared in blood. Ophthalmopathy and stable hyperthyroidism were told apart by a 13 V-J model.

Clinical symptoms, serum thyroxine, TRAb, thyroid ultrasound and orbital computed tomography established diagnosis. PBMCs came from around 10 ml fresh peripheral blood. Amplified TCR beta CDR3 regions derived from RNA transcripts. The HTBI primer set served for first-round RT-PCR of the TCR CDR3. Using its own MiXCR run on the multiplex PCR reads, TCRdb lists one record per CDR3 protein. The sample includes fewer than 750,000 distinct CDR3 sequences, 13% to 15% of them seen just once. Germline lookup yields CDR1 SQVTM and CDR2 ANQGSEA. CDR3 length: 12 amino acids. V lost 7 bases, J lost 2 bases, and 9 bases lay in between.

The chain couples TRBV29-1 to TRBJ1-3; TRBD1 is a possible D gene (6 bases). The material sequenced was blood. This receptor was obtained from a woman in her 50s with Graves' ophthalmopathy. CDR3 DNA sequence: TGCAGCGGAGAGGGGGCTGGAAACACCATATATTTT. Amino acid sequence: CSGEGAGNTIYF.